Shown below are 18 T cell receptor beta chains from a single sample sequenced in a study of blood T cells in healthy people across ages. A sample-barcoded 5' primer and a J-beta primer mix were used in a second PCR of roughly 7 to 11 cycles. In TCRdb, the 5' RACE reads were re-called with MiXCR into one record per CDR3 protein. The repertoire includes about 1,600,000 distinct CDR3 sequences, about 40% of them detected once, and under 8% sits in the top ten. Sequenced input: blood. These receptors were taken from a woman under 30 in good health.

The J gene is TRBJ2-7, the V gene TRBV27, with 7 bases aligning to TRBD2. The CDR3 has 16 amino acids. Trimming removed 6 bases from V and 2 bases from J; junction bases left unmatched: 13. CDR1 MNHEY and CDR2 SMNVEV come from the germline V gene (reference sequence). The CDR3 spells CASSFRAGAGTYEQYF. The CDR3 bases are TGTGCCAGCAGCTTTCGCGCGGGAGCTGGTACCTACGAGCAGTACTTC.

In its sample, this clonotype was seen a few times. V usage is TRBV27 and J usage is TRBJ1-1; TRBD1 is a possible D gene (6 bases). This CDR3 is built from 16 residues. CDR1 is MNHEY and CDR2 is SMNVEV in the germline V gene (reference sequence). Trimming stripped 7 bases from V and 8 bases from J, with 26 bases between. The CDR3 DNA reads TGTGCCAGCACCCCCTGGGGGAACCCAGGGGACGGGGAAGCTTTCTTT. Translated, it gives CASTPWGNPGDGEAFF.

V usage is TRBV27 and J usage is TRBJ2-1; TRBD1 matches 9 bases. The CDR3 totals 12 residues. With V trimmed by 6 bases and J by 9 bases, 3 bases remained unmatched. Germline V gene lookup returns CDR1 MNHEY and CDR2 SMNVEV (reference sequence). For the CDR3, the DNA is TGTGCCAGCAGCACAGGGGGCCGTGAGCAGTTCTTC. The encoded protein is CASSTGGREQFF.

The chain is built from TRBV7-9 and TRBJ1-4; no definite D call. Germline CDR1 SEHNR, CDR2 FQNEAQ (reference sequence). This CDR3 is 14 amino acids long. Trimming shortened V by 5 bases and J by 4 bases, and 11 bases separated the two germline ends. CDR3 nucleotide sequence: TGTGCCAGCAGCCGCGGACTCTTTAATGAAAAACTGTTTTTT. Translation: CASSRGLFNEKLFF.

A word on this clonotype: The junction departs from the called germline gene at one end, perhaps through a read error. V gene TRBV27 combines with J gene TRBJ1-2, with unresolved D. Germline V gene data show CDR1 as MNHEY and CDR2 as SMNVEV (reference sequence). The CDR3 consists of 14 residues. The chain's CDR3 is CASSPWREGYDYTF. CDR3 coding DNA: TGTGCCAGCAGCCCATGGAGGGAAGGCTATGACTACACCTTC.

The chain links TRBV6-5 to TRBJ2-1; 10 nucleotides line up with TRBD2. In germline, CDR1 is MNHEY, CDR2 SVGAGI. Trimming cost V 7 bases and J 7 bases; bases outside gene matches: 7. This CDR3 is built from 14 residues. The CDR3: CASKTPAGGNEQFF. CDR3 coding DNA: TGTGCCAGCAAAACTCCAGCGGGGGGGAATGAGCAGTTCTTC.

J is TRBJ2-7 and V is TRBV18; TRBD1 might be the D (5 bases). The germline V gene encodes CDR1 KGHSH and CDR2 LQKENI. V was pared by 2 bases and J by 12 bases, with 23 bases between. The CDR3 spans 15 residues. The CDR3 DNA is TGTGCCAGCTCACCAACAGGATCTGCCAAAAACATTCGGTACTTC. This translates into CASSPTGSAKNIRYF.

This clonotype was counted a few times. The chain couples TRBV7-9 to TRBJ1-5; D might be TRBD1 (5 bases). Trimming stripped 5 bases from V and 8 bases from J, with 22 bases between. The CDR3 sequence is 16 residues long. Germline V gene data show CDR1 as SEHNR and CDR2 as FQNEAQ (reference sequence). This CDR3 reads CASSPSFGTLGKPQHF. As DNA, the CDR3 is TGTGCCAGCAGCCCTAGCTTCGGGACGTTAGGGAAGCCCCAGCATTTT.

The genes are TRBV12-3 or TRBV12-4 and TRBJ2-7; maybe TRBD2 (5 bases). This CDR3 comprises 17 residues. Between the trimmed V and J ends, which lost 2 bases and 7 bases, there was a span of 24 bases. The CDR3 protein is CASSLFGRGGGYNEQYF. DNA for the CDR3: TGTGCCAGCAGTTTATTTGGTCGGGGTGGAGGCTACAATGAGCAGTACTTC.

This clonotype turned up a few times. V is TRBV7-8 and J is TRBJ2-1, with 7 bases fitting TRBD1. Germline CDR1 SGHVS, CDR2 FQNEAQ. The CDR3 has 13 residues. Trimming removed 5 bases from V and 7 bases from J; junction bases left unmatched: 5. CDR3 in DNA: TGTGCCAGCAGCCGACAGGGAGTAAATGAGCAGTTCTTC. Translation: CASSRQGVNEQFF.

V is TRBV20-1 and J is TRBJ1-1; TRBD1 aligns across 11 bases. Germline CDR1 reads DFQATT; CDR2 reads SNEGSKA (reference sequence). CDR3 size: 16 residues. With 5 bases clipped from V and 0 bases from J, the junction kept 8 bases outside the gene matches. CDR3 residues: CSAGGQGVLMNTEAFF. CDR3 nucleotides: TGCAGTGCTGGGGGACAGGGGGTCCTCATGAACACTGAAGCTTTCTTT.

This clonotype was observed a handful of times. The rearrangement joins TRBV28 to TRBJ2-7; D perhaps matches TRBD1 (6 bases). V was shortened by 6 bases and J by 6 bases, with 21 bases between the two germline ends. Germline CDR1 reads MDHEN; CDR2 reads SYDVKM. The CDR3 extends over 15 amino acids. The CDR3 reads CASRTLGGSSAEQYF. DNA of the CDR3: TGTGCCAGCAGAACTCTAGGGGGTAGTTCTGCCGAGCAGTACTTC.

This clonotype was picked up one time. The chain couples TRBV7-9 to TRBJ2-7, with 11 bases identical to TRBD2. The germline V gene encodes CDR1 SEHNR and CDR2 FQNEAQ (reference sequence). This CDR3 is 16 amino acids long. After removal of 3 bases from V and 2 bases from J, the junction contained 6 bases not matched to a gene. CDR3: CASSLTSGARAYEQYF. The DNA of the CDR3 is TGTGCCAGCAGCTTGACTAGCGGGGCAAGGGCCTACGAGCAGTACTTC.

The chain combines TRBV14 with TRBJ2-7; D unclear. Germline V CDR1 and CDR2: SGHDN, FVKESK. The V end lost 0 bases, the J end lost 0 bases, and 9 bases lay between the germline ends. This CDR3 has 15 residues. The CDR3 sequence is CASSQDPASSYEQYF. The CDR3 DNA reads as TGTGCCAGCAGCCAAGATCCAGCGAGCTCCTACGAGCAGTACTTC. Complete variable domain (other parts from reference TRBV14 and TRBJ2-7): EAGVTQFPSHSVIEKGQTVTLRCDPISGHDNLYWYRRVMGKEIKFLLHFVKESKQDESGMPNNRFLAERTGGTYSTLKVQPAELEDSGVYFCASSQDPASSYEQYFGPGTRLTVT.

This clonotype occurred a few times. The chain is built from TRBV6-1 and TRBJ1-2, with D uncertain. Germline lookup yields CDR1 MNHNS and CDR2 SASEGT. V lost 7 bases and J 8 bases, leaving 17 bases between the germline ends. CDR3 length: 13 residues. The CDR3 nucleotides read TGTGCCAGCACGACTTCTACTTCGGGGGGCTACACCTTC. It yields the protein CASTTSTSGGYTF.

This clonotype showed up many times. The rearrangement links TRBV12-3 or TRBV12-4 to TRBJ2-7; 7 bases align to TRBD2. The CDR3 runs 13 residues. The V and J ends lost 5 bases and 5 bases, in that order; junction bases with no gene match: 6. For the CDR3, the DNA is TGTGCCAGCAGTCTTGGGACTATCGACGAGCAGTACTTC. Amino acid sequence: CASSLGTIDEQYF.

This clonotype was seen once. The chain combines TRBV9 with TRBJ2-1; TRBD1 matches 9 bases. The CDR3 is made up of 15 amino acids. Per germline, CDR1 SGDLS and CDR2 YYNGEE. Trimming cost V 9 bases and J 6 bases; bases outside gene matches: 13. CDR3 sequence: CANNPRDRVGNEQFF. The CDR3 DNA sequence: TGTGCCAACAACCCCCGGGACAGGGTTGGCAATGAGCAGTTCTTC.

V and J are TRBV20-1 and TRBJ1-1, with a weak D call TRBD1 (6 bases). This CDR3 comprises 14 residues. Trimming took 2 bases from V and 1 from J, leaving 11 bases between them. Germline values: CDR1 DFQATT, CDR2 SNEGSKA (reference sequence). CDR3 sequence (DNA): TGCAGTGCTAGACCGGGACATTCGAACACTGAAGCTTTCTTT. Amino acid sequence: CSARPGHSNTEAFF.